These 29 T cell receptor beta chains were all obtained from the same sample, sequenced in a study of T cell responses to AZD1222 COVID-19 vaccine. Clones were sequenced by immunoSEQ multiplex PCR, and TCRdb holds only the in-frame ones, with some missing. The sample has 95,000 to 110,000 clones; about 90% are singletons. This specimen consisted of peripheral blood, obtained on day 0 of AZD1222 vaccination. The receptor set was obtained from an adult in good health.

This chain uses TRBV5-4 with TRBJ2-5; 9 nucleotides match TRBD2. The CDR3 is made up of 15 amino acids. Unmatched junction bases numbered 4, after V lost 4 bases and J lost 0 bases. CDR1 and CDR2 from the germline V gene are SGHNT and YYREEE (reference sequence). CDR3 nucleotide sequence: TGTGCCAGCAGCCTTAGCGGGGGAAACCAAGAGACCCAGTACTTC. Its protein is CASSLSGGNQETQYF. The whole variable domain, filled in from reference TRBV5-4 and TRBJ2-5, reads ETGVTQSPTHLIKTRGQQVTLRCSSQSGHNTVSWYQQALGQGPQFIFQYYREEENGRGNFPPRFSGLQFPNYSSELNVNALELDDSALYLCASSLSGGNQETQYFGPGTRLLVL.

This clone was seen once. V is TRBV9 and J is TRBJ1-6, with D possibly being TRBD1 (6 bases). Deletions cut 3 bases from V and 14 bases from J, with 18 bases between. Germline CDR1 reads SGDLS; CDR2 reads YYNGEE. The CDR3 spans 14 residues. DNA of the CDR3: TGTGCCAGCAGCGCTTCCTTACTAGGGGGAGCCCTCCACTTT. Its protein is CASSASLLGGALHF.

A remark on this clone: Germline and junction disagree at one end, which may indicate a read error. The V and J genes are TRBV7-8 and TRBJ1-4, with D hard to call. This CDR3 comprises 13 residues. The V gene's germline CDR1 is SGHVS and CDR2 FQNEAQ. The CDR3 sequence: CASIGMEGEKLFF. The CDR3, as DNA: TGTGCCAGCATTGGCATGGAGGGTGAAAAACTGTTCTTT.

This clone was counted a single time. The chain combines TRBV10-3 with TRBJ2-1; maybe TRBD2 (6 bases). The length of the CDR3 is 12 residues. The V gene lost 5 bases and the J gene lost 5 bases, with 7 bases spanning the gap. CDR1 is ENHRY and CDR2 is SYGVKD in the germline V gene. This CDR3 reads CAISIADNEQFF. The CDR3 DNA reads as TGTGCCATCAGTATAGCGGACAATGAGCAGTTCTTC.

This chain uses TRBV2 with TRBJ2-7; D remains unclear. The CDR3 is 11 residues long. Germline V gene lookup returns CDR1 SNHLY and CDR2 FYNNEI. The V and J ends lost 3 bases and 3 bases respectively, with 3 bases between them. The CDR3 DNA reads TGTGCCAGCAGTGATAGCTACGAGCAGTACTTC. This encodes CASSDSYEQYF.

The count of this clone is one. DNA of the CDR3: TGTGCCAGCAGCTTTACCGGGGGGGCCGGAGGGACCCAGTACTTC. Encoded protein: CASSFTGGAGGTQYF. The rearrangement uses TRBV7-9 and TRBJ2-5; 8 nucleotides agree with TRBD2. The CDR3 is 15 residues long. CDR1 is SEHNR, CDR2 FQNEAQ, per germline (reference sequence). Trimming took 3 bases from V and 7 from J; bases not matched to a gene: 10.

The CDR3 nucleotides read TGTGCCAGCAAACTAGCGGGGGGGCCAATGCATGAGCAGTTCTTC. Amino acids: CASKLAGGPMHEQFF. The chain uses TRBV27 and TRBJ2-1; 13 bases fit TRBD2. With 7 bases clipped from V and 8 bases from J, the junction kept 8 bases outside the gene matches. CDR3 length: 15 amino acids. CDR1 MNHEY and CDR2 SMNVEV come from the germline V gene (reference sequence).

The chain carries TRBV24-1 and TRBJ2-1, with D possibly TRBD1 on 6 matching bases. Germline assignment: CDR1 KGHDR and CDR2 SFDVKD. The ends were cut back, 2 bases at V and 11 bases at J, with 21 bases in the middle. This CDR3 is 16 amino acids long. CDR3 in DNA: TGTGCCACCAGTGATTCCAGGGGCGGGTGGCTGGTTAAGCAGTTCTTC. Amino acid sequence: CATSDSRGGWLVKQFF.

The V and J genes are TRBV21-1 and TRBJ2-1; the table's D gene call, TRBD1, was not cross checked with the DNA. TRBV21-1 is a recognized pseudogene. The CDR3 length is 15 residues. In DNA form, the CDR3 reads TGTGCCAGCAGCAAAGTGAGGGGGCCCTACAATGAGCAGTTCTTC. Amino acid sequence: CASSKVRGPYNEQFF.

This chain connects TRBV29-1 to TRBJ1-2; 7 bases agree with TRBD1. The CDR3 consists of 13 residues. Looked up from germline, CDR1 is SQVTM and CDR2 is ANQGSEA. V was clipped by 2 bases and J by 2 bases; unmatched bases: 2. As DNA, the CDR3 is TGCAGCGTTGAAAAGGGACAGAACTATGGCTACACCTTC. Encoded protein: CSVEKGQNYGYTF.

The V call is TRBV25-1, the J call TRBJ1-2; a possible D gene is TRBD1 (5 bases). The V end lost 6 bases, the J end lost 5 bases, and 22 bases lay between the germline ends. The CDR3 totals 16 residues. Germline V lookup: CDR1 MGHDK, CDR2 SYGVNS. The CDR3 DNA is TGTGCCAGCAGCGACGCCACCCGGGACTCCATTTATGGCTACACCTTC. Translation: CASSDATRDSIYGYTF.

The chain is built from TRBV4-2 and TRBJ2-3; TRBD2 matches at 9 bases. Germline V gene data show CDR1 as LGHNA and CDR2 as YNFKEQ. After removal of 4 bases from V and 4 bases from J, the junction contained 12 bases not matched to a gene. There are 17 residues in the CDR3. CDR3 bases: TGTGCCAGCAGCCCCAAGTTGTCTAGCGGGGTCCCAGATACGCAGTATTTT. It specifies CASSPKLSSGVPDTQYF.

This chain connects TRBV6-5 to TRBJ1-2; unclear D gene. Looked up from germline, CDR1 is MNHEY and CDR2 is SVGAGI. There are 15 residues in the CDR3. The V end was cut by 0 bases, the J end by 7 bases, with 15 bases between. The CDR3: CASSYSSGVQGGYTF. CDR3 bases: TGTGCCAGCAGTTACTCGTCCGGCGTCCAAGGTGGCTACACCTTC.

The chain is built from TRBV5-4 and TRBJ2-7; TRBD2 aligns across 13 bases. V was pared by 2 bases and J by 5 bases, with 7 bases of the junction left unmatched. The germline gives CDR1 SGHNT, CDR2 YYREEE (reference sequence). This CDR3 contains 16 residues. The CDR3 here is CASSFQRTSGGHEQYF. The CDR3 region has the DNA TGTGCCAGCAGCTTCCAACGGACTAGCGGGGGTCACGAGCAGTACTTC.

The chain recombines TRBV19 with TRBJ1-5; D gene unclear. The V gene's germline CDR1 is LNHDA and CDR2 SQIVND (reference sequence). Trimming stripped 5 bases from V and 2 bases from J, with 10 bases between. CDR3 length equals 14 residues. The CDR3 DNA sequence: TGTGCCAGTAGTGAGCCCCAGGGCAATCAGCCCCAGCATTTT. Translation gives CASSEPQGNQPQHF.

The chain joins TRBV30 to TRBJ1-1; 10 nucleotides match TRBD1. Germline CDR1 and CDR2: GTSNPN and SVGIG (reference sequence). The CDR3 is 13 amino acids. The trim removed 4 bases at V and 7 bases at J, leaving 6 bases unmatched. The CDR3 loop reads CAWTDRGDLEAFF. The CDR3 DNA is TGTGCCTGGACGGACAGGGGGGACCTTGAAGCTTTCTTT.

The chain uses TRBV6-5 and TRBJ1-6; a possible D gene is TRBD1 (6 bases). The CDR3 consists of 13 residues. Trimming shortened V by 8 bases and J by 8 bases, and 13 bases separated the two germline ends. Per germline, CDR1 MNHEY and CDR2 SVGAGI. CDR3 amino acids: CASGDRLDSPLHF. The CDR3 DNA follows: TGTGCCAGCGGAGACAGGTTGGATTCACCCCTCCACTTT.

The rearrangement joins TRBV10-3 to TRBJ2-1, with a possible D match to TRBD1 (5 bases). The CDR3 extends over 16 amino acids. V was trimmed by 3 bases and J by 5 bases, leaving 17 bases between them. CDR1 and CDR2 (germline): ENHRY, SYGVKD. The CDR3 DNA reads as TGTGCCATCAGTGAAATAAGGAGCAGGGTAGACAATGAGCAGTTCTTC. This gives the protein CAISEIRSRVDNEQFF.

About this clone itself: An end of the junction does not agree with germline; a read error may underlie this. The rearrangement joins TRBV2 to TRBJ2-7; D not resolved. Germline lookup yields CDR1 SNHLY and CDR2 FYNNEI. CDR3 size: 13 residues. The CDR3 region has the DNA TGTGCCAGCAGTGTTTCATCCTCCAACGAGCAGTACTTC. It encodes CASSVSSSNEQYF. Full variable domain (remainder filled in from reference TRBV2 and TRBJ2-7): EPEVTQTPSHQVTQMGQEVILRCVPISNHLYFYWYRQILGQKVEFLVSFYNNEISEKSEIFDDQFSVERPDGSNFTLKIRSTKLEDSAMYFCASSVSSSNEQYFGPGTRLTVT.

This sequence joins TRBV5-6 and TRBJ2-2; no clear D gene. V lost 0 bases and J 4 bases, leaving 4 bases between the germline ends. This CDR3 region has 13 residues. Per germline, CDR1 SGHDT and CDR2 YYEEEE. The CDR3 protein is CASSLGGTGELFF. The CDR3 nucleotides read TGTGCCAGCAGCTTGGGAGGCACCGGGGAGCTGTTTTTT.

This rearrangement joins TRBV12-3 or TRBV12-4 to TRBJ2-1, with no clear D. CDR3 length: 13 amino acids. Trimming left V 7 bases short and J 5 bases short, with 12 bases between. The CDR3 here is CASTLGGHNEQFF. The CDR3 DNA reads TGTGCCAGCACCCTGGGTGGACACAATGAGCAGTTCTTC.

The chain is built from TRBV29-1 and TRBJ1-1; D gene uncertain. The V end lost 5 bases, the J end lost 3 bases, and 13 bases lay between the germline ends. The CDR3 extends over 13 amino acids. Germline CDR1 is SQVTM and CDR2 is ANQGSEA. The CDR3 reads CSVSVHVDTEAFF. The DNA of the CDR3 is TGCAGCGTTTCGGTTCATGTGGACACTGAAGCTTTCTTT.

This clone was observed once. The V and J genes are TRBV6-5 and TRBJ2-1, with D perhaps matching TRBD1 (6 bases). The CDR3 has 14 residues. V lost 10 bases, J lost 9 bases, and 22 bases lay in between. Germline V gene sequence: CDR1 MNHEY, CDR2 SVGAGI. CDR3 in DNA: TGTGCCATCGGTCGAGGGAACTGGGACACTGAGCAGTTCTTC. This translates into CAIGRGNWDTEQFF.

This chain uses TRBV7-3 with TRBJ2-3; perhaps TRBD2 as D (6 bases). Trimming stripped 1 base from V and 6 bases from J, with 11 bases between. The CDR3 covers 14 residues. CDR1 and CDR2 (germline): SGHTA, FQGTGA. The CDR3 is CASSLMGGVDTQYF. CDR3 coding DNA: TGTGCCAGCAGCTTAATGGGCGGGGTGGATACGCAGTATTTT. Full variable domain (rest looked up from reference TRBV7-3 and TRBJ2-3): GAGVSQTPSNKVTEKGKYVELRCDPISGHTALYWYRQSLGQGPEFLIYFQGTGAADDSGLPNDRFFAVRPEGSVSTLKIQRTERGDSAVYLCASSLMGGVDTQYFGPGTRLTVL.

This chain uses TRBV28 with TRBJ2-2; D ambiguous. Germline values: CDR1 MDHEN, CDR2 SYDVKM. Trimming removed 4 bases from V and 3 bases from J, with 6 bases in between. The CDR3 is 13 amino acids. CDR3 in DNA: TGTGCCAGCAGTTCCACAGACACCGGGGAGCTGTTTTTT. Its translation: CASSSTDTGELFF.

The gene calls are TRBV6-5 and TRBJ1-1; D might be TRBD1 (5 bases). Germline CDR1 is MNHEY and CDR2 is SVGAGI. The ends were cut back, 6 bases at V and 7 bases at J, with 12 bases in the middle. The CDR3 covers 12 residues. CDR3 sequence: CASRSRGIEAFF. CDR3 DNA: TGTGCCAGCAGAAGTCGGGGGATTGAAGCTTTCTTT.

The J gene is TRBJ1-6, the V gene TRBV7-8; 8 positions agree with TRBD1. J was trimmed by 4 bases and V by 3 bases; bases with no gene match: 5. The CDR3 length is 16 residues. Germline V gene lookup returns CDR1 SGHVS and CDR2 FQNEAQ. The CDR3 DNA follows: TGTGCCAGCAGCTTTAGGACAGGGTGGTATAATTCACCCCTCCACTTT. Amino acid sequence: CASSFRTGWYNSPLHF.

The chain links TRBV9 to TRBJ1-2; perhaps TRBD1 as D (5 bases). The CDR3 totals 16 residues. CDR1 is SGDLS, CDR2 YYNGEE, per germline. Trimming removed 0 bases from V and 2 bases from J, with 14 bases in between. The CDR3: CASSVAPQEPNYGYTF. The DNA for the CDR3 is TGTGCCAGCAGCGTAGCCCCACAGGAGCCAAACTATGGCTACACCTTC. Full variable domain (rest looked up from reference TRBV9 and TRBJ1-2): DSGVTQTPKHLITATGQRVTLRCSPRSGDLSVYWYQQSLDQGLQFLIQYYNGEERAKGNILERFSAQQFPDLHSELNLSSLELGDSALYFCASSVAPQEPNYGYTFGSGTRLTVV.

This chain uses TRBV6-4 with TRBJ1-1; D unclear. This CDR3 is built from 13 residues. CDR1 and CDR2 (germline): MRHNA, SNTAGT. With 2 bases removed from V and 5 bases from J, the gap between germline ends came to 9 bases. CDR3: CASSDTFGTEAFF. The CDR3 nucleotides read TGTGCCAGCAGTGACACCTTTGGAACTGAAGCTTTCTTT.